This paragraph reports one T cell receptor (beta chain). Antigen unknown. Total RNA, at least 6 micrograms per sample, was extracted from PBMCs. The CDR3 length is 15 residues. From germline, CDR1 is SGHDT and CDR2 YYEEEE. With a J-beta primer mix and a sample-barcoded 5' primer, a second PCR ran 7 to 11 cycles. A tag from a template-switch adaptor with 12 random nucleotides marked each cDNA molecule. Via MiXCR, TCRdb re-called the 5' RACE reads, giving one row per CDR3 protein. The profile shows 1,100,000 or so distinct CDR3 sequences, over 35% of them singletons. This specimen belongs to a study of blood T cells in healthy people across ages. Whole-study findings and limits: Age showed a roughly linear inverse relationship with TCR beta diversity per million T cells.

This sequence originates from an older woman in good health. This rearrangement joins TRBV5-6 to TRBJ2-5, with TRBD1 matching 8 bases. The DNA end is more similar to TRBJ2-7, so the J call may be wrong. The specimen was blood. The CDR3 nucleotides read TGTGCCAGCAGCTTATACACAGGGGGGAGCTACGAGCAGTACTTC. It translates to CASSLYTGGSYEQYF.